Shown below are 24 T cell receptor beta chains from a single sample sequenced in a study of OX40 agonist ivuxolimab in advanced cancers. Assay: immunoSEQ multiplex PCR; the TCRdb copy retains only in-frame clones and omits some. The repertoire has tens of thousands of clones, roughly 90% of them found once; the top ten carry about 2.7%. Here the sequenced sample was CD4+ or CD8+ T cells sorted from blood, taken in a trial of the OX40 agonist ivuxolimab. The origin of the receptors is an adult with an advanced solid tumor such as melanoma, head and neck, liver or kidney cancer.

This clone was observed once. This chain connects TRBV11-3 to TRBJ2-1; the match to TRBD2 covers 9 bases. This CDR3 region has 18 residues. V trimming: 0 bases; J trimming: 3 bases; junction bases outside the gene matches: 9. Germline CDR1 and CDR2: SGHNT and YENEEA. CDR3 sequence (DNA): TGTGCCAGCAGCTTAGAGGGATTAAGCGGGAGGTTCTACAATGAGCAGTTCTTC. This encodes CASSLEGLSGRFYNEQFF.

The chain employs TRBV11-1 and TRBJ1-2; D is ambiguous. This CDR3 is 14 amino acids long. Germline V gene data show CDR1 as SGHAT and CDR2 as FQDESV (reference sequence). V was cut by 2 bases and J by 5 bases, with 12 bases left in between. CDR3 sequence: CASSLNRDLYGYTF. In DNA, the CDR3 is TGTGCCAGCAGCTTAAACAGAGACCTATATGGCTACACCTTC.

For the CDR3, the DNA is TGCGCCAGCAGCCAAGCAGCCGGGACAGGGGGCTCCTACGAGCAGTACTTC. Protein: CASSQAAGTGGSYEQYF. The chain uses TRBV4-1 and TRBJ2-7; 11 bases fit TRBD1. This CDR3 spans 17 amino acids. CDR1 and CDR2 (germline): MGHRA, YSYEKL. V lost 1 base and J lost 0; bases outside the gene matches: 5.

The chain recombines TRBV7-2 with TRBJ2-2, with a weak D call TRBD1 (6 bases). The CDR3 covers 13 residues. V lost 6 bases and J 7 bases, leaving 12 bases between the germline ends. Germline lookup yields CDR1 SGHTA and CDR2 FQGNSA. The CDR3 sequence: CASRYRVVGELFF. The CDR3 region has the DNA TGTGCCAGCAGGTACAGGGTGGTCGGGGAGCTGTTTTTT. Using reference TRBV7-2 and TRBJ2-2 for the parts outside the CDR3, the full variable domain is GAGVSQSPSNKVTEKGKDVELRCDPISGHTALYWYRQSLGQGLEFLIYFQGNSAPDKSGLPSDRFSAERTGGSVSTLTIQRTQQEDSAVYLCASRYRVVGELFFGEGSRLTVL.

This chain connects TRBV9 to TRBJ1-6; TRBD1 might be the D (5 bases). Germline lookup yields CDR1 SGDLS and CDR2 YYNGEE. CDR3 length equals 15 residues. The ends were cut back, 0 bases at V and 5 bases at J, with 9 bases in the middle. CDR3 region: CASSVGTLNNSPLHF. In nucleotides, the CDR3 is TGTGCCAGCAGCGTAGGGACATTAAATAATTCACCCCTCCACTTT.

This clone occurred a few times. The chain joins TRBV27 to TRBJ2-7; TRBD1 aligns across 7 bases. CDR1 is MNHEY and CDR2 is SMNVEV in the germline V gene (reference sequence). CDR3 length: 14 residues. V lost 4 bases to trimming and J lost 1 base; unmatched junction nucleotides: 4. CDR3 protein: CASSWTGQSYEQYF. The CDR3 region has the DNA TGTGCCAGCAGTTGGACAGGTCAGTCCTACGAGCAGTACTTC.

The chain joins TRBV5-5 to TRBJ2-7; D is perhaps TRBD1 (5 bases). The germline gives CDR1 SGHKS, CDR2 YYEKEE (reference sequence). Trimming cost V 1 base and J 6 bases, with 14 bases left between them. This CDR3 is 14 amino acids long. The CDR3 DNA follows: TGTGCCAGCAGCTTGATTTTCAGGGCTATCGAGCAGTACTTC. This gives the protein CASSLIFRAIEQYF.

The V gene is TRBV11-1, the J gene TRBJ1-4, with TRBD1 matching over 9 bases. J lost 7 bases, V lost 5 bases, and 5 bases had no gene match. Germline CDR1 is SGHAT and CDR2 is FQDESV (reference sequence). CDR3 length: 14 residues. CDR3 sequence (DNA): TGTGCCAGCAGCCGGGACAGGGTCAGTGAAAAACTGTTTTTT. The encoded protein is CASSRDRVSEKLFF.

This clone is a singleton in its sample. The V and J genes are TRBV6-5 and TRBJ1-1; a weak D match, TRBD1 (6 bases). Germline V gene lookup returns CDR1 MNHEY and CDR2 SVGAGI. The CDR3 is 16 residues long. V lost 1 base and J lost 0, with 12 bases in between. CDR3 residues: CASSYWGRGMNTEAFF. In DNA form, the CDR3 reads TGTGCCAGCAGTTACTGGGGTAGGGGGATGAACACTGAAGCTTTCTTT.

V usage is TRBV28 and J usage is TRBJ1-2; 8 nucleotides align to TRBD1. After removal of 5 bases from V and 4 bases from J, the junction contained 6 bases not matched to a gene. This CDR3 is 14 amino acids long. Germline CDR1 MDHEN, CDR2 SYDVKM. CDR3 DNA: TGTGCCAGCAGTGCCCAGGGGGCGGGCTATGGCTACACCTTC. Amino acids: CASSAQGAGYGYTF.

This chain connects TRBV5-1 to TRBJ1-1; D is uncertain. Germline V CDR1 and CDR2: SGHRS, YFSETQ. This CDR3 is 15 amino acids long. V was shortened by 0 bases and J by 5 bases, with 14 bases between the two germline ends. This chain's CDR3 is CASSLDDTQRTEAFF. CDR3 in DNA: TGCGCCAGCAGCTTGGATGACACCCAGAGAACTGAAGCTTTCTTT.

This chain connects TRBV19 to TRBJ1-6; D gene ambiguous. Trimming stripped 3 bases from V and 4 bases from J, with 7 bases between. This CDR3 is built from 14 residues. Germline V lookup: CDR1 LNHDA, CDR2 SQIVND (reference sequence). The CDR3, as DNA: TGTGCCAGTAGTATTACGGGGTATAATTCACCCCTCCACTTT. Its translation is CASSITGYNSPLHF.

For the CDR3, the DNA is TGTGCCAGCAGTCAAGGACAGGCCCAGCCCCAGCATTTT. Translation: CASSQGQAQPQHF. This chain links TRBV6-5 with TRBJ1-5; 7 bases are a match to TRBD1. V was pared by 5 bases and J by 7 bases, with 5 bases of the junction left unmatched. Germline lookup yields CDR1 MNHEY and CDR2 SVGAGI. The CDR3 has 13 amino acids.

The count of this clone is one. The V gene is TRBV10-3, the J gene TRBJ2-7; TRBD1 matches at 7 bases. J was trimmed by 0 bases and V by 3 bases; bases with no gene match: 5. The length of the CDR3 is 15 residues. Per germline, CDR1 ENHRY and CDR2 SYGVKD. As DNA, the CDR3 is TGTGCCATCAGTGATACAGGGGAAAGCTCCTACGAGCAGTACTTC. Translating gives CAISDTGESSYEQYF.

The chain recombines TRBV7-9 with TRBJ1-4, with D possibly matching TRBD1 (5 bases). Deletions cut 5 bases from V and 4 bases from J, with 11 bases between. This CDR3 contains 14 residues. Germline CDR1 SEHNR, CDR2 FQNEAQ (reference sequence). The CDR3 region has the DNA TGTGCCAGCAGCCGGGACGCCATTAATGAAAAACTGTTTTTT. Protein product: CASSRDAINEKLFF.

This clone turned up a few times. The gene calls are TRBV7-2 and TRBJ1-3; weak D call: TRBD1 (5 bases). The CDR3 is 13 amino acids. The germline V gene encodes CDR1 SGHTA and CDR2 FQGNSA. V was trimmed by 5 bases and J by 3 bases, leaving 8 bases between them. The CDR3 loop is CASSGQGGNTIYF. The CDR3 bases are TGTGCCAGCAGCGGCCAGGGTGGAAACACCATATATTTT.

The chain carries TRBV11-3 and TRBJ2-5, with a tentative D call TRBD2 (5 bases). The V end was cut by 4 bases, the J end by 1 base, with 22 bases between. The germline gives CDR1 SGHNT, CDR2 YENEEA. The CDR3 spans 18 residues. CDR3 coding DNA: TGTGCCAGCAGCTCCTTGTATCGAGGCTTTGAGGGCCAAGAGACCCAGTACTTC. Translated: CASSSLYRGFEGQETQYF.

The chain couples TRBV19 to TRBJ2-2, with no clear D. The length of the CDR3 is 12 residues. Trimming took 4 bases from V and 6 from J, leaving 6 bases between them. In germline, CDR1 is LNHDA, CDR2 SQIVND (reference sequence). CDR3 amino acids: CASSTGAGELFF. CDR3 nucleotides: TGTGCCAGTAGTACTGGGGCCGGGGAGCTGTTTTTT.

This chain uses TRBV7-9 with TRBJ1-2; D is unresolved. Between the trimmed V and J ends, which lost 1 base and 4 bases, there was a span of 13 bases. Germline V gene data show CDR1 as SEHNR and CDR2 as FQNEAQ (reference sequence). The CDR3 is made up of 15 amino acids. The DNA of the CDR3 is TGTGCCAGCAGCTTAGACTCAACGACGGGCTATGGCTACACCTTC. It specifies CASSLDSTTGYGYTF.

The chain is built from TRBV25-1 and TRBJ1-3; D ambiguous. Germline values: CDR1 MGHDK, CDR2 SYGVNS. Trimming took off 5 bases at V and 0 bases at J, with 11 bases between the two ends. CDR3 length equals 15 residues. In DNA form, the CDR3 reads TGTGCCAGCAGTTTGGACTTCGGCTCTGGAAACACCATATATTTT. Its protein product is CASSLDFGSGNTIYF. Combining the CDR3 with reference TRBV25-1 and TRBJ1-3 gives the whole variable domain EADIYQTPRYLVIGTGKKITLECSQTMGHDKMYWYQQDPGMELHLIHYSYGVNSTEKGDLSSESTVSRIRTEHFPLTLESARPSHTSQYLCASSLDFGSGNTIYFGEGSWLTVV.

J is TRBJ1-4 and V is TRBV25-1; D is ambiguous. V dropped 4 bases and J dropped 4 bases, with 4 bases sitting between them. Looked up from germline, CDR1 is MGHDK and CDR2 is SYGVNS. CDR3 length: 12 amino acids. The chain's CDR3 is CASSGFNEKLFF. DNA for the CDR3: TGTGCCAGCAGTGGGTTTAATGAAAAACTGTTTTTT.

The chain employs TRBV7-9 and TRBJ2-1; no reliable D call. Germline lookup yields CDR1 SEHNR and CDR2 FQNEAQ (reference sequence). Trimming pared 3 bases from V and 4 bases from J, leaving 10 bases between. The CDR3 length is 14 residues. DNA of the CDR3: TGTGCCAGCAGCTTTGACGGGTTGTACAATGAGCAGTTCTTC. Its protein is CASSFDGLYNEQFF.

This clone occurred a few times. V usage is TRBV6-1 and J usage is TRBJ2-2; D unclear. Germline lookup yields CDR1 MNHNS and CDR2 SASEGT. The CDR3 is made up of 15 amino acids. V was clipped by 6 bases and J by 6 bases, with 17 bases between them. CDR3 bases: TGTGCCAGCAGCCTGGACCACGGTGGGGCCGGGGAGCTGTTTTTT. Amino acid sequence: CASSLDHGGAGELFF.

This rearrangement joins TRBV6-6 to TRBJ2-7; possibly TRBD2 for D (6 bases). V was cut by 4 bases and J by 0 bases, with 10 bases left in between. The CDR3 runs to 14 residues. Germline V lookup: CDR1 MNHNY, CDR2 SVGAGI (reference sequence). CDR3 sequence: CASSSVGSSYEQYF. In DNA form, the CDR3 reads TGTGCCAGCAGTTCGGTCGGGAGCTCCTACGAGCAGTACTTC.